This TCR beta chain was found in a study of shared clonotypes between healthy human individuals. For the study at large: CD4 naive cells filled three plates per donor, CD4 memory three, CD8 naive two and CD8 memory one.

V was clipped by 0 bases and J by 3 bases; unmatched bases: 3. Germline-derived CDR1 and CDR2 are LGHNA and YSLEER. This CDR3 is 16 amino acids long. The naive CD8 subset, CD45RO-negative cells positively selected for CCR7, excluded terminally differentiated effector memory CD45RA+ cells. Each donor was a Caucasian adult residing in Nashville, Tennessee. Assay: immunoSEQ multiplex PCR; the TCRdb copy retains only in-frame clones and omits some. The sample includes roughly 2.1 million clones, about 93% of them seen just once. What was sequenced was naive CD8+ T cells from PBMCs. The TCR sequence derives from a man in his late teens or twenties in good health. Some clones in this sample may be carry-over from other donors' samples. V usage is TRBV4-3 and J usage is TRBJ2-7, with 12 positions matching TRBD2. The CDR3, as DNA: TGCGCCAGCAGCCAAGACTCGACTAGCGGGAGCTACGAGCAGTACTTC. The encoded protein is CASSQDSTSGSYEQYF.